Below, 9 T cell receptor beta chains from the same sample are listed, as sequenced in a study of blood T cell repertoires in COVID-19. Repertoires were generated with immunoSEQ multiplex PCR, while TCRdb's copy carries only in-frame clones and drops some. The sample lists more than 60,000 clones; around nine tenths were seen once. Source material: PBMCs or T cells enriched from blood (not recorded which). The receptors come from a middle-aged woman who had recovered from COVID-19.

The rearrangement uses TRBV27 and TRBJ1-1; D unresolved. Germline CDR1 is MNHEY and CDR2 is SMNVEV (reference sequence). The CDR3 contains 14 residues. V was pared by 1 base and J by 4 bases, with 10 bases between. The CDR3 DNA follows: TGTGCCAGCAGTTTATTTGAGGGAAGCACTGAAGCTTTCTTT. This gives the protein CASSLFEGSTEAFF.

This rearrangement joins TRBV2 to TRBJ1-1; D call uncertain. CDR1 and CDR2 from the germline V gene are SNHLY and FYNNEI. V lost 10 bases, J lost 2 bases, and 20 bases lay in between. The CDR3 loop spans 15 amino acids. CDR3 coding DNA: TGTGCCACTCTGCGTAGCGTGGCCTCAAACACTGAAGCTTTCTTT. It is translated as CATLRSVASNTEAFF.

The chain employs TRBV6-5 and TRBJ1-2; D perhaps matches TRBD1 (6 bases). In germline, CDR1 is MNHEY, CDR2 SVGAGI. Deletions cut 6 bases from V and 6 bases from J, with 17 bases between. The CDR3 covers 14 residues. The CDR3 DNA reads TGTGCCAGCAGACAGACAGGTTCGGCGCATGGCTACACCTTC. Translating gives CASRQTGSAHGYTF.

The CDR3 DNA sequence: TGTGCCAGCAGCTTAAGTGAGACAGGGAGTAACGAGCAGTACTTC. Residues: CASSLSETGSNEQYF. V usage is TRBV7-9 and J usage is TRBJ2-7, with TRBD1 matching over 7 bases. The CDR3 has 15 amino acids. With V trimmed by 2 bases and J by 5 bases, 9 bases remained unmatched. Germline V gives CDR1 SEHNR, CDR2 FQNEAQ (reference sequence).

The V gene is TRBV6-5, the J gene TRBJ1-2, with 8 positions matching TRBD1. Trimming cost V 2 bases and J 0 bases; bases outside gene matches: 2. Germline CDR1 MNHEY, CDR2 SVGAGI. This CDR3 spans 15 amino acids. The CDR3 here is CASSYDRGTNYGYTF. The CDR3 DNA sequence: TGTGCCAGCAGTTACGACAGGGGCACTAACTATGGCTACACCTTC.

The V gene is TRBV18, the J gene TRBJ1-1, with D tentatively TRBD1 (5 bases). The germline V and J ends were trimmed by 6 bases and 1 base, with 12 bases remaining between them. The germline gives CDR1 KGHSH, CDR2 LQKENI. CDR3 size: 14 residues. The CDR3: CASSPTEANTEAFF. CDR3 in DNA: TGTGCCAGCTCCCCGACAGAAGCGAACACTGAAGCTTTCTTT.

The chain recombines TRBV6-5 with TRBJ1-5; 10 bases are shared with TRBD1. CDR1 and CDR2 from the germline V gene are MNHEY and SVGAGI. CDR3 length equals 15 residues. The J segment lost 3 bases and the V segment lost 7 bases, leaving 6 bases of the junction unmatched. CDR3 sequence (DNA): TGTGCCAGCAAACTGGGACAGGGGACCAATCAGCCCCAGCATTTT. It codes for CASKLGQGTNQPQHF.

In its sample, this clone was seen once. V gene TRBV24-1 combines with J gene TRBJ2-3, with 9 bases aligning to TRBD1. This CDR3 has 15 residues. Germline lookup yields CDR1 KGHDR and CDR2 SFDVKD. Germline trimming cut 4 bases from V and 2 bases from J; bases unmatched to any gene: 3. The CDR3 spells CATSEQGAVTDTQYF. The CDR3 coding sequence is TGTGCCACCAGTGAACAGGGGGCAGTCACAGATACGCAGTATTTT.

V gene TRBV21-1 combines with J gene TRBJ1-2; whether TRBD1, the table's D call, matches the DNA was not checked. TRBV21-1 is labeled a pseudogene. The CDR3 is 15 amino acids. This chain's CDR3 is CASSEAGGAVNGYTF. The CDR3 DNA sequence: TGTGCCAGCAGCGAGGCAGGGGGCGCCGTCAATGGCTACACCTTC.